This record concerns one T cell receptor beta chain sequence. Germline CDR1 and CDR2: MGHRA and YSYEKL. Trimming took off 2 bases at V and 6 bases at J, with 11 bases between the two ends. The CDR3 has 14 amino acids. The source of the sample is a study of blood T cell repertoires in COVID-19. Across the study: The United States, Italy and Spain were the sources of the acute and convalescent COVID-19 samples.

Clones were read by immunoSEQ multiplex PCR, and TCRdb kept only the in-frame ones, dropping some. The sample has more than 150,000 clones, more than 75% seen once. The sample comprised peripheral blood. This TCR was sampled from a man aged 35 to 55 with active or convalescent COVID-19. V and J are TRBV4-1 and TRBJ2-1; the D gene is possibly TRBD1 (5 bases). CDR3 region: CASSQIRGTNEQFF. The CDR3 coding sequence is TGCGCCAGCAGCCAAATTAGGGGCACCAATGAGCAGTTCTTC.